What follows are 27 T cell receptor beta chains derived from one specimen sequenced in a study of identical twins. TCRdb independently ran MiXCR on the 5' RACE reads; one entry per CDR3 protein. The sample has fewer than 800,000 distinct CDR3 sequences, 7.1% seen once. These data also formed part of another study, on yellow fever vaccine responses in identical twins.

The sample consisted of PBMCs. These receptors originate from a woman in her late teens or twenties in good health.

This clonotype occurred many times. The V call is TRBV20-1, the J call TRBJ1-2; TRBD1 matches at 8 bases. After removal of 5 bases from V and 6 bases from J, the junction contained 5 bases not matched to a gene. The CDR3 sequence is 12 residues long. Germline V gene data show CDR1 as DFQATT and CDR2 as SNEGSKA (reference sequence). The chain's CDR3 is CSAAQGADGYTF. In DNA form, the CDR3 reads TGCAGTGCTGCCCAGGGGGCGGATGGCTACACCTTC.

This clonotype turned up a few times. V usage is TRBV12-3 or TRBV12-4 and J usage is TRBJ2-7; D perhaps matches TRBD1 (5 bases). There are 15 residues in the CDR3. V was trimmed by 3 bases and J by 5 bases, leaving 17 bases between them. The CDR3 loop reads CASSFARQRPHEQYF. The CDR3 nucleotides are TGTGCCAGCAGTTTCGCCCGACAGAGGCCCCACGAGCAGTACTTC.

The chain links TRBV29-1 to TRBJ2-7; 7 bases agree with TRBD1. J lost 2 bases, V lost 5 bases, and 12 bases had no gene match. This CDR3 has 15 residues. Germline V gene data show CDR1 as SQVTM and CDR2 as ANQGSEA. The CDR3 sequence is CSVLLTGTATYEQYF. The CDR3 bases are TGCAGCGTTCTACTTACCGGGACAGCAACCTACGAGCAGTACTTC.

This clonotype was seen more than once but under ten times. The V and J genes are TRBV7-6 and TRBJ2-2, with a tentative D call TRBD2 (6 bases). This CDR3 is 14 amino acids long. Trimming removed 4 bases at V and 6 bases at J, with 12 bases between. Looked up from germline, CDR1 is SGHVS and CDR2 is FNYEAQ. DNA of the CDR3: TGTGCCAGCAGCTCCCGACTAGACGCCGGGGAGCTGTTTTTT. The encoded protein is CASSSRLDAGELFF.

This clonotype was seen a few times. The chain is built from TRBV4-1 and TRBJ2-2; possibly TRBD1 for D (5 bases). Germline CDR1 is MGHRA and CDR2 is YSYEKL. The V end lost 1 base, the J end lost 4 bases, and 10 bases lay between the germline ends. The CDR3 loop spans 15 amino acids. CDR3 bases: TGCGCCAGCAGCCAAGCGCCCCAGGGCACCGGGGAGCTGTTTTTT. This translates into CASSQAPQGTGELFF.

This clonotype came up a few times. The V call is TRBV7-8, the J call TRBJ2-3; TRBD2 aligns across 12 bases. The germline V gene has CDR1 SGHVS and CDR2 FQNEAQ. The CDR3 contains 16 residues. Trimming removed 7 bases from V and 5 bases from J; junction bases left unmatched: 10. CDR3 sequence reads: CASTALTSGSLDTQYF. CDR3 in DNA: TGTGCCAGCACAGCCCTGACTAGCGGGAGTCTAGATACGCAGTATTTT.

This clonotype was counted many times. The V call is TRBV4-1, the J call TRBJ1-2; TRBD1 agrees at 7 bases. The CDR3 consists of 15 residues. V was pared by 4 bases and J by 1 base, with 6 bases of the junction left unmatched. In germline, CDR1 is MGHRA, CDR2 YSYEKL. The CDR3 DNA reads TGCGCCAGCAGCCCCCAGGGGGGTGATAACTATGGCTACACCTTC. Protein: CASSPQGGDNYGYTF.

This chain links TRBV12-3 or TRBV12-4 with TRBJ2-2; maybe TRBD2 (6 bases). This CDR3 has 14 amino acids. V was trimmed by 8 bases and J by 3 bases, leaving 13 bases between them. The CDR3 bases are TGTGCCAGCTTCTCCCGGGAGTACACCGGGGAGCTGTTTTTT. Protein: CASFSREYTGELFF.

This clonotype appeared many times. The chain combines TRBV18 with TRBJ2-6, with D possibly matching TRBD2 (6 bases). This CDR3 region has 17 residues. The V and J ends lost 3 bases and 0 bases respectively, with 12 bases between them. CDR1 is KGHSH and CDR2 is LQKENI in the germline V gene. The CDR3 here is CASSPSGGSSGANVLTF. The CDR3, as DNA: TGTGCCAGCTCACCTTCCGGGGGTAGCTCTGGGGCCAACGTCCTGACTTTC.

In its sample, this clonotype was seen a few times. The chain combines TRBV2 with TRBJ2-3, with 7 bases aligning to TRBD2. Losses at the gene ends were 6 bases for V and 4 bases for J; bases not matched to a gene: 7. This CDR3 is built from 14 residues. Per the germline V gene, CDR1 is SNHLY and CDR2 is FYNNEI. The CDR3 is CASRLGGNADTQYF. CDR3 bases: TGTGCCAGCAGGTTGGGAGGGAACGCAGATACGCAGTATTTT.

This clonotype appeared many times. CDR3 region: CSVDGGYEQYF. For the CDR3, the DNA is TGCAGCGTTGATGGAGGGTACGAGCAGTACTTC. The chain combines TRBV29-1 with TRBJ2-7; TRBD2 is a possible D gene (6 bases). Germline CDR1 is SQVTM and CDR2 is ANQGSEA. The CDR3 is 11 amino acids. Deletions cut 3 bases from V and 4 bases from J, with 7 bases between.

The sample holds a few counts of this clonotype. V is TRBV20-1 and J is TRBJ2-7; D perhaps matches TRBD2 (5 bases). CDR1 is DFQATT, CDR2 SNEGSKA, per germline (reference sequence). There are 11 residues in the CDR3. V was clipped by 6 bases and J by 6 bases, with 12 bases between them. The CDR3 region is CSAGGRSEQYF. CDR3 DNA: TGCAGTGCCGGAGGCAGGAGCGAGCAGTACTTC.

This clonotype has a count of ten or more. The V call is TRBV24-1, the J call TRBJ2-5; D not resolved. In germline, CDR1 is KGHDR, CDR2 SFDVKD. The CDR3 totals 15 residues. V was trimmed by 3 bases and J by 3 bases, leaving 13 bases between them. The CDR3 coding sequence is TGTGCCACCAGTGATCCCTCCGGCAAAAAAGAGACCCAGTACTTC. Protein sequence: CATSDPSGKKETQYF.

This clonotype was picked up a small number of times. The CDR3 is CATSWGGGHRELFF. In DNA, the CDR3 is TGTGCCACCAGTTGGGGCGGGGGCCACCGGGAGCTGTTTTTT. The chain carries TRBV24-1 and TRBJ2-2; tentative D call: TRBD2 (7 bases). The CDR3 runs to 14 residues. Trimming left V 6 bases short and J 9 bases short, with 16 bases between. From germline, CDR1 is KGHDR and CDR2 SFDVKD.

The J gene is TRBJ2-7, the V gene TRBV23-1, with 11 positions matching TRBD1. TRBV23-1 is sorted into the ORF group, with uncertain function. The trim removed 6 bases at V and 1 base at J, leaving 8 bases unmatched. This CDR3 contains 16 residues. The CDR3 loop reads CASSQDRDRGSYEQYV. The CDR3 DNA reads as TGCGCCAGCAGCCAAGACCGGGACAGGGGGTCCTACGAGCAGTACGTC.

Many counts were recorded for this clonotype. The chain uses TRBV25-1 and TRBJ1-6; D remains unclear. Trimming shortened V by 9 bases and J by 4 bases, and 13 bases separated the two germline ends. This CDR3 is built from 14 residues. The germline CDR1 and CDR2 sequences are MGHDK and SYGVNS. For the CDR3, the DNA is TGTGCCAGTAACGGGGAGGGATATAATTCACCCCTCCACTTT. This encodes CASNGEGYNSPLHF. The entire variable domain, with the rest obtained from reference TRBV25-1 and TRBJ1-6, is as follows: EADIYQTPRYLVIGTGKKITLECSQTMGHDKMYWYQQDPGMELHLIHYSYGVNSTEKGDLSSESTVSRIRTEHFPLTLESARPSHTSQYLCASNGEGYNSPLHFGNGTRLTVT.

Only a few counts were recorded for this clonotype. The CDR3 here is CASSLAGTGLNYGYTF. The CDR3 DNA is TGCGCCAGCAGCTTGGCCGGGACAGGGTTGAACTATGGCTACACCTTC. J is TRBJ1-2 and V is TRBV5-1; 9 bases match TRBD1. Trimming removed 0 bases from V and 2 bases from J; junction bases left unmatched: 5. CDR1 SGHRS and CDR2 YFSETQ come from the germline V gene. The CDR3 spans 16 residues.

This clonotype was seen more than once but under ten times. This chain's CDR3 is CASSYGQGRRTDTQYF. The CDR3 nucleotides read TGTGCCAGCAGTTATGGACAGGGGAGGAGGACAGATACGCAGTATTTT. V gene TRBV6-5 combines with J gene TRBJ2-3, with 9 bases aligning to TRBD1. J lost 3 bases, V lost 3 bases, and 7 bases had no gene match. This CDR3 has 16 amino acids. Per the germline V gene, CDR1 is MNHEY and CDR2 is SVGAGI.

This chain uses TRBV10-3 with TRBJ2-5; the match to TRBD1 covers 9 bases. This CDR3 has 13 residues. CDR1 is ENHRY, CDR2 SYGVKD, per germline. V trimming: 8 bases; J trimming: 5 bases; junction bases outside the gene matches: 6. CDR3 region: CAIRTGGAETQYF. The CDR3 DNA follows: TGTGCCATCCGTACAGGGGGCGCGGAGACCCAGTACTTC.

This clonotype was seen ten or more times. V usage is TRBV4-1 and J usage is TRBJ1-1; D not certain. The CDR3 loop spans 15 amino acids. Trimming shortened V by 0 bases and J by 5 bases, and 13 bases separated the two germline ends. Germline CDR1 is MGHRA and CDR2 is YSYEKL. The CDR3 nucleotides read TGCGCCAGCAGCCAAGAACGCATTCTGGGAACTGAAGCTTTCTTT. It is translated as CASSQERILGTEAFF.

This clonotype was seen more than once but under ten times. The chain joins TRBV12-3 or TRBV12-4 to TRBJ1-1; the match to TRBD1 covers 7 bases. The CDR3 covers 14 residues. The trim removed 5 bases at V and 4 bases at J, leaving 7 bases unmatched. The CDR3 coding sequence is TGTGCCAGCAGTACCCAGGGGGTCCCCACTGAAGCTTTCTTT. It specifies CASSTQGVPTEAFF.

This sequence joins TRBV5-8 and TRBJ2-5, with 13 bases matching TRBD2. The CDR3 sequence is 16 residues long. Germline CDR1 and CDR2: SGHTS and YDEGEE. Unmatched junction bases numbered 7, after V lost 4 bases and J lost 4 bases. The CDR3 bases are TGTGCCAGCAGCCCGGCCGGGACTAGCGGGGTAGAGACCCAGTACTTC. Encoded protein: CASSPAGTSGVETQYF.

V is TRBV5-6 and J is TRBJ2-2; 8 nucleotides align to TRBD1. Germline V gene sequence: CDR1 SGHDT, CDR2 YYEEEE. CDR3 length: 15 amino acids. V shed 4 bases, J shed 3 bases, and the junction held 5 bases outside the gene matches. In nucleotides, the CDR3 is TGTGCCAGCAGCGTGACAGGGGCCGACACCGGGGAGCTGTTTTTT. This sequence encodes CASSVTGADTGELFF.

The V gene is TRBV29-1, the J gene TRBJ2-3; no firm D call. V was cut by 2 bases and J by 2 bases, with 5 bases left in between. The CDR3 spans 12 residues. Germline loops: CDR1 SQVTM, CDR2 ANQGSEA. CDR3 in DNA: TGCAGCGTTGAATTGCACACAGATACGCAGTATTTT. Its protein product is CSVELHTDTQYF.

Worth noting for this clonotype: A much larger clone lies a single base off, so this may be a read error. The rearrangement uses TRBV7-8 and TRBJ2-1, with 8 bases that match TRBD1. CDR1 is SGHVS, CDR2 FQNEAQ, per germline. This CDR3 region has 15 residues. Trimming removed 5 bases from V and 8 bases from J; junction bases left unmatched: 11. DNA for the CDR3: TGTGCCAGCAGCAGGAACAGGGGGAGAAAGGATGAGCAGTTCTTC. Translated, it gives CASSRNRGRKDEQFF.

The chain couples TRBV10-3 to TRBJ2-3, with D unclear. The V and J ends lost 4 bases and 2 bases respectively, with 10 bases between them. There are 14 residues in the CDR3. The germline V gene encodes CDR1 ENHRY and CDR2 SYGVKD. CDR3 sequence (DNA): TGTGCCATCAGTGTTACTGGGTACACAGATACGCAGTATTTT. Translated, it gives CAISVTGYTDTQYF.

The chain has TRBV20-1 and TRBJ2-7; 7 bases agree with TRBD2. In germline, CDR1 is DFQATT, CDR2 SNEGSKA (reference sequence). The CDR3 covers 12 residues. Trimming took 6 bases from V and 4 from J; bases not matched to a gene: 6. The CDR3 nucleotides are TGCAGTGCCATAGCGGGTACTTACGAGCAGTACTTC. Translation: CSAIAGTYEQYF.